The source of this TCR beta chain is a study of cytomegalovirus exposure and HLA in healthy donors. The CDR3 covers 13 residues. The J segment lost 4 bases and the V segment lost 6 bases, leaving 3 bases of the junction unmatched. Germline V gene lookup returns CDR1 SGHVS and CDR2 FQNEAQ. A multiplex PCR was run with 60 Vbeta primers and 13 Jbeta primers. Produced via immunoSEQ multiplex PCR; TCRdb's table is partial and in-frame only. The sample includes over 200,000 clones, more than 75% of them seen just once. Sequenced: PBMCs. This rearrangement joins TRBV7-8 to TRBJ1-2, with 9 bases lining up with TRBD1. This TCR was recovered from a human donor in good health. Here the CDR3 reads CASSTGGAYGYTF. CDR3 in DNA: TGTGCCAGCAGTACAGGGGGCGCCTATGGCTACACCTTC.